These 19 T cell receptor beta chains share one sample of origin, sequenced in a study of shared clonotypes between healthy human individuals (TCRdb year 2020). Receptor libraries were prepared by the immunoSEQ multiplex PCR assay. What TCRdb holds here is the immuneACCESS table cut down to in-frame rearrangements. Part of the clones is not present; checked against another copy, under half of the missing clones reflect an unresolved V gene, and the others are unexplained. In all, the sample holds millions of clones, and roughly 95% of those were seen once. The ten largest clones represent 0.85% to 1.3% of the sample. CD8 naive samples were obtained by positive selection for CCR7 among CD45RO-negative cells, yielding a CD45RA+CCR7+ population from which TemRA cells were excluded. The sample was naive CD8+ T cells sorted from blood. Reading the label with the study, this specimen's cell subset or site is: CD45RA+CCR7+. Receptor source: a man aged 18 to 29 in good health.

On this clone itself: This sample also contains other DNA sequences that code for the same CDR3. J is TRBJ2-7 and V is TRBV6-1, with D possibly matching TRBD2 (6 bases). The germline CDR1 and CDR2 sequences are MNHNS and SASEGT. CDR3 length: 13 residues. V was trimmed by 3 bases and J by 5 bases, leaving 11 bases between them. In DNA form, the CDR3 reads TGTGCCAGCAGTGAGGGGTGGGGGGACGAGCAGTACTTC. Protein: CASSEGWGDEQYF.

This chain connects TRBV11-2 to TRBJ2-3; D not certain. The germline V gene encodes CDR1 SGHAT and CDR2 FQNNGV. The CDR3 has 14 amino acids. Trimming shortened V by 2 bases and J by 7 bases, and 13 bases separated the two germline ends. CDR3 nucleotide sequence: TGTGCCAGCAGCTTAACGGAAGGACCTTATACGCAGTATTTT. This codes for CASSLTEGPYTQYF.

The chain uses TRBV5-4 and TRBJ1-1; 8 bases agree with TRBD1. CDR3 length equals 15 residues. V lost 0 bases and J lost 3; bases outside the gene matches: 4. Germline V gene sequence: CDR1 SGHNT, CDR2 YYREEE (reference sequence). This chain's CDR3 is CASSLDQGADTEAFF. CDR3 sequence (DNA): TGTGCCAGCAGCTTGGACCAGGGGGCGGACACTGAAGCTTTCTTT.

The rearrangement links TRBV19 to TRBJ1-2, with no clear D. With 5 bases removed from V and 6 bases from J, the gap between germline ends came to 10 bases. Germline CDR1 LNHDA, CDR2 SQIVND (reference sequence). This CDR3 is built from 12 residues. CDR3 nucleotides: TGTGCCAGTAGTGGGGAGCTGGATGGCTACACCTTC. Protein: CASSGELDGYTF. Based on the CDR3 plus reference TRBV19 and TRBJ1-2, the full variable domain is DGGITQSPKYLFRKEGQNVTLSCEQNLNHDAMYWYRQDPGQGLRLIYYSQIVNDFQKGDIAEGYSVSREKKESFPLTVTSAQKNPTAFYLCASSGELDGYTFGSGTRLTVV.

The chain uses TRBV15 and TRBJ2-5, with D tentatively TRBD2 (6 bases). V was trimmed by 1 base and J by 5 bases, leaving 14 bases between them. The CDR3 contains 15 residues. Germline values: CDR1 LNHNV, CDR2 YYDKDF (reference sequence). The CDR3 here is CATSRGETRWETQYF. The CDR3 region has the DNA TGTGCCACCAGCAGAGGGGAGACTAGGTGGGAGACCCAGTACTTC.

V gene TRBV21-1 combines with J gene TRBJ2-7; TRBD1, the table's D call, was not compared with the DNA. TRBV21-1 is a listed pseudogene. There are 19 residues in the CDR3. CDR3 residues: CASSKALTGLAPLSYEQYF. The CDR3 bases are TGTGCCAGCAGCAAAGCGCTGACAGGGCTAGCTCCCCTCTCCTACGAGCAGTACTTC.

CDR3 nucleotides: TGTGCCAGCAGTGAATGGCAGGGGTATTCGGAGACCCAGTACTTC. This codes for CASSEWQGYSETQYF. The chain uses TRBV25-1 and TRBJ2-5, with a weak D call TRBD1 (6 bases). Germline CDR1 reads MGHDK; CDR2 reads SYGVNS. The length of the CDR3 is 15 residues. V was trimmed by 1 base and J by 5 bases, leaving 14 bases between them.

V gene TRBV7-8 combines with J gene TRBJ1-5; D gene unclear. CDR3 length equals 14 residues. Germline assignment: CDR1 SGHVS and CDR2 FQNEAQ. The V and J ends lost 1 base and 4 bases respectively, with 8 bases between them. The CDR3 sequence is CASSLGGRNQPQHF. CDR3 nucleotide sequence: TGTGCCAGCAGCTTAGGCGGGAGGAATCAGCCCCAGCATTTT.

The chain links TRBV15 to TRBJ2-7, with D unclear. Trimming removed 5 bases from V and 6 bases from J, with 8 bases in between. This CDR3 region has 11 residues. The V gene's germline CDR1 is LNHNV and CDR2 YYDKDF (reference sequence). The CDR3 DNA is TGTGCCACCAGCGAAGGTGGCGAGCAGTACTTC. Translating gives CATSEGGEQYF.

The DNA for the CDR3 is TGTGCCAGTAGTAACGTTCAGGGGGCCTACGAGCAGTACTTC. This translates into CASSNVQGAYEQYF. The chain uses TRBV19 and TRBJ2-7; 7 bases match TRBD1. V was pared by 4 bases and J by 2 bases, with 5 bases of the junction left unmatched. The germline V gene has CDR1 LNHDA and CDR2 SQIVND (reference sequence). CDR3 length: 14 amino acids.

The chain couples TRBV5-6 to TRBJ2-5; 8 nucleotides align to TRBD1. This CDR3 contains 14 residues. Losses at the gene ends were 0 bases for V and 5 bases for J; bases not matched to a gene: 3. The germline V gene encodes CDR1 SGHDT and CDR2 YYEEEE. CDR3 nucleotide sequence: TGTGCCAGCAGCTTGGAGACAGGGGTGGAGACCCAGTACTTC. It codes for CASSLETGVETQYF.

On this clone itself: Other DNA sequences from this sample encode an identical CDR3 as well. The chain recombines TRBV28 with TRBJ2-5, with D possibly matching TRBD1 (6 bases). Germline V gene sequence: CDR1 MDHEN, CDR2 SYDVKM. The CDR3 totals 13 residues. Trimming left V 5 bases short and J 4 bases short, with 11 bases between. The CDR3 here is CASSPGAGETQYF. In DNA, the CDR3 is TGTGCCAGCAGTCCAGGGGCAGGAGAGACCCAGTACTTC.

The chain combines TRBV19 with TRBJ2-2; D remains ambiguous. The CDR3 runs to 14 residues. Germline CDR1 and CDR2: LNHDA and SQIVND (reference sequence). The germline V and J ends were trimmed by 3 bases and 6 bases, with 11 bases remaining between them. The chain's CDR3 is CASSILFGSGELFF. The CDR3 DNA sequence: TGTGCCAGTAGTATTCTCTTTGGGTCCGGGGAGCTGTTTTTT. Based on the CDR3 plus reference TRBV19 and TRBJ2-2, the full variable domain is DGGITQSPKYLFRKEGQNVTLSCEQNLNHDAMYWYRQDPGQGLRLIYYSQIVNDFQKGDIAEGYSVSREKKESFPLTVTSAQKNPTAFYLCASSILFGSGELFFGEGSRLTVL.

This rearrangement joins TRBV25-1 to TRBJ1-1; the match to TRBD1 covers 7 bases. V was pared by 8 bases and J by 3 bases, with 3 bases of the junction left unmatched. The CDR3 has 12 residues. Germline CDR1 reads MGHDK; CDR2 reads SYGVNS. The CDR3 protein is CASQGEDTEAFF. CDR3 nucleotide sequence: TGTGCCAGCCAGGGGGAGGACACTGAAGCTTTCTTT.

The chain couples TRBV28 to TRBJ1-5, with D possibly TRBD1 on 6 matching bases. With 5 bases removed from V and 6 bases from J, the gap between germline ends came to 14 bases. Germline assignment: CDR1 MDHEN and CDR2 SYDVKM. This CDR3 contains 14 residues. CDR3 region: CASSPGQPGQPQHF. CDR3 DNA sequence: TGTGCCAGCAGTCCCGGACAGCCAGGTCAGCCCCAGCATTTT.

The V call is TRBV7-9, the J call TRBJ2-5, with 9 bases aligning to TRBD2. Germline lookup yields CDR1 SEHNR and CDR2 FQNEAQ (reference sequence). The CDR3 consists of 14 residues. Trimming removed 5 bases from V and 4 bases from J; junction bases left unmatched: 5. CDR3 residues: CASSPLAGVETQYF. The CDR3 nucleotides are TGTGCCAGCAGCCCGTTAGCGGGAGTAGAGACCCAGTACTTC.

The chain has TRBV27 and TRBJ2-7, with 8 bases aligning to TRBD1. CDR3 size: 16 residues. CDR1 is MNHEY and CDR2 is SMNVEV in the germline V gene (reference sequence). Trimming took 6 bases from V and 2 from J; bases not matched to a gene: 12. The CDR3, as DNA: TGTGCCAGCAGCCCTTCCGTGGGACAGGCTACCTACGAGCAGTACTTC. Translation: CASSPSVGQATYEQYF.

The chain joins TRBV27 to TRBJ2-1, with 10 bases fitting TRBD2. CDR3 length: 15 amino acids. Trimming took 2 bases from V and 5 from J; bases not matched to a gene: 3. Germline V gene lookup returns CDR1 MNHEY and CDR2 SMNVEV (reference sequence). The CDR3: CASSLVLAGNNEQFF. The CDR3 DNA is TGTGCCAGCAGTTTAGTACTAGCGGGAAACAATGAGCAGTTCTTC.

For this clone: The sample has other DNA sequences that encode this CDR3 too. V and J are TRBV27 and TRBJ2-1; D may correspond to TRBD1 or TRBD2 (5 bases each). The CDR3 loop spans 12 amino acids. CDR1 and CDR2 from the germline V gene are MNHEY and SMNVEV (reference sequence). V was pared by 3 bases and J by 8 bases, with 8 bases between. CDR3 DNA sequence: TGTGCCAGCAGTTTTTCGGGGCATGAGCAGTTCTTC. Translating gives CASSFSGHEQFF.